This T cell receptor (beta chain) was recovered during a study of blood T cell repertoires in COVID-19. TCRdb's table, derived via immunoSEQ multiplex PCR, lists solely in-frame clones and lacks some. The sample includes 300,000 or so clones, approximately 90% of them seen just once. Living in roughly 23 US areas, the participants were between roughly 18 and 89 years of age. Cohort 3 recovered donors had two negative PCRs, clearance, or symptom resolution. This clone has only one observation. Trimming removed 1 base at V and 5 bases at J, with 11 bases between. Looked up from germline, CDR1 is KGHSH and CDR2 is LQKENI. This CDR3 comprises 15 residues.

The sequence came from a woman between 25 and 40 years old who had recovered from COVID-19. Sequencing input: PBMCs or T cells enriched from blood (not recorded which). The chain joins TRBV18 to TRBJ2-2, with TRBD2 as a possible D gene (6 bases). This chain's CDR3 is CASSPLQAGTGELFF. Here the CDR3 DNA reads TGTGCCAGCTCACCACTTCAGGCGGGAACCGGGGAGCTGTTTTTT.